Shown below are 30 T cell receptor beta chains from a single sample sequenced in a study of T cell changes during pregnancy in multiple sclerosis (dated by TCRdb to about 2019). Receptor libraries were prepared by the immunoSEQ multiplex PCR assay. TCRdb's version of the immuneACCESS table is confined to in-frame rearrangements and falls short of the full clone set. An unresolved V gene accounts for under half of the shortfall where checked; the remainder is of unknown origin. In all, the sample holds 55,000 to 80,000 clones, and about nine tenths of those were seen once. The ten largest clones take up 9% to 9.5% of the sample. The material sequenced was peripheral blood, taken after pregnancy. These receptors were obtained from a female donor in good health, enrolled as a control in a pregnancy study.

J is TRBJ1-1 and V is TRBV30; D unresolved. V was trimmed by 6 bases and J by 1 base, leaving 6 bases between them. The CDR3 contains 11 residues. Germline lookup yields CDR1 GTSNPN and CDR2 SVGIG (reference sequence). The CDR3 DNA sequence: TGTGCCTGTACTGCGAACACTGAAGCTTTCTTT. Protein: CACTANTEAFF.

The CDR3 is CASSPGQPDIQYF. CDR3 DNA sequence: TGTGCCAGCTCCCCAGGACAGCCGGACATTCAGTACTTC. This rearrangement joins TRBV18 to TRBJ2-4; maybe TRBD1 (6 bases). Trimming shortened V by 6 bases and J by 8 bases, and 14 bases separated the two germline ends. CDR3 length: 13 residues. Germline CDR1 reads KGHSH; CDR2 reads LQKENI.

The J gene is TRBJ2-3, the V gene TRBV18; 13 bases are a match to TRBD2. Germline CDR1 is KGHSH and CDR2 is LQKENI. After removal of 3 bases from V and 4 bases from J, the junction contained 4 bases not matched to a gene. The CDR3 contains 16 residues. CDR3 residues: CASSPGLAGISDTQYF. DNA for the CDR3: TGTGCCAGCTCACCGGGACTAGCGGGAATCTCAGATACGCAGTATTTT.

The J gene is TRBJ2-2, the V gene TRBV15; 9 nucleotides match TRBD1. Trimming removed 0 bases from V and 3 bases from J; junction bases left unmatched: 2. The CDR3 covers 16 residues. Germline lookup yields CDR1 LNHNV and CDR2 YYDKDF (reference sequence). The CDR3 loop is CATSRERTGDTGELFF. The CDR3, as DNA: TGTGCCACCAGCAGAGAACGGACAGGGGACACCGGGGAGCTGTTTTTT. The full variable domain, its missing parts supplied by reference TRBV15 and TRBJ2-2, is DAMVIQNPRYQVTQFGKPVTLSCSQTLNHNVMYWYQQKSSQAPKLLFHYYDKDFNNEADTPDNFQSRRPNTSFCFLDIRSPGLGDTAMYLCATSRERTGDTGELFFGEGSRLTVL.

The V call is TRBV7-9, the J call TRBJ2-5, with D perhaps matching TRBD1 (6 bases). The V end lost 0 bases, the J end lost 5 bases, and 7 bases lay between the germline ends. Germline assignment: CDR1 SEHNR and CDR2 FQNEAQ (reference sequence). The CDR3 sequence is 13 residues long. CDR3 sequence (DNA): TGTGCCAGCAGCTTAGCCGACAGGGAGACCCAGTACTTC. It translates to CASSLADRETQYF.

The rearrangement links TRBV13 to TRBJ1-3, with D possibly being TRBD1 (5 bases). The germline V gene has CDR1 PRHDT and CDR2 FYEKMQ (reference sequence). The CDR3 loop spans 14 amino acids. V lost 4 bases, J lost 8 bases, and 15 bases lay in between. This CDR3 reads CASSYRGVVDTIYF. The CDR3 DNA follows: TGTGCCAGCAGCTATAGGGGTGTGGTTGACACCATATATTTT.

The V and J genes are TRBV29-1 and TRBJ2-1; D unresolved. Trimming left V 0 bases short and J 11 bases short, with 5 bases between. There are 10 residues in the CDR3. Germline V gives CDR1 SQVTM, CDR2 ANQGSEA. The CDR3 spells CSVEEGKQFF. CDR3 coding DNA: TGCAGCGTTGAAGAGGGCAAGCAGTTCTTC.

The V and J genes are TRBV18 and TRBJ1-2; the D is unclear. The CDR3 spans 16 residues. Germline V gene sequence: CDR1 KGHSH, CDR2 LQKENI. V gave up 0 bases and J gave up 2 bases, with 13 bases separating them. CDR3 DNA sequence: TGTGCCAGCTCACCACCGCTGGGGAGGCAAAACTATGGCTACACCTTC. Encoded protein: CASSPPLGRQNYGYTF.

This clone appeared a single time. The chain carries TRBV19 and TRBJ2-6; D perhaps matches TRBD1 (6 bases). The CDR3 loop spans 14 amino acids. Germline assignment: CDR1 LNHDA and CDR2 SQIVND (reference sequence). V lost 4 bases, J lost 3 bases, and 7 bases lay in between. The CDR3 DNA is TGTGCCAGTAGTACAGGGGTTGGGGCCAACGTCCTGACTTTC. It translates to CASSTGVGANVLTF.

The chain employs TRBV4-2 and TRBJ1-3; D gene ambiguous. Germline lookup yields CDR1 LGHNA and CDR2 YNFKEQ. The CDR3 length is 15 residues. With 8 bases removed from V and 0 bases from J, the gap between germline ends came to 14 bases. Here the CDR3 reads CASAPGWISGNTIYF. Here the CDR3 DNA reads TGTGCCAGCGCACCCGGGTGGATCTCTGGAAACACCATATATTTT.

The chain is built from TRBV4-2 and TRBJ2-1; TRBD2 matches 7 bases. There are 17 residues in the CDR3. J lost 0 bases, V lost 0 bases, and 5 bases had no gene match. Germline values: CDR1 LGHNA, CDR2 YNFKEQ. The CDR3 nucleotides read TGTGCCAGCAGCCAAGATGGGCGGGAGAGCTCCTACAATGAGCAGTTCTTC. It specifies CASSQDGRESSYNEQFF.

This chain uses TRBV7-2 with TRBJ2-7; D ambiguous. Germline V CDR1 and CDR2: SGHTA, FQGNSA. CDR3 size: 12 residues. V lost 4 bases to trimming and J lost 0 bases, with 4 bases between them. DNA for the CDR3: TGTGCCAGCAGCTCCTACTCCTACGAGCAGTACTTC. Its translation is CASSSYSYEQYF.

The rearrangement uses TRBV18 and TRBJ2-3; D might be TRBD2 (6 bases). Trimming stripped 5 bases from V and 4 bases from J, with 10 bases between. CDR3 size: 13 residues. Per the germline V gene, CDR1 is KGHSH and CDR2 is LQKENI. The chain's CDR3 is CASSLGGPDTQYF. The CDR3 coding sequence is TGTGCCAGCTCATTGGGGGGACCAGATACGCAGTATTTT.

This chain uses TRBV28 with TRBJ2-7; 11 bases fit TRBD1. Germline loops: CDR1 MDHEN, CDR2 SYDVKM. V lost 6 bases and J lost 3; bases outside the gene matches: 1. This CDR3 has 13 residues. In DNA form, the CDR3 reads TGTGCCAGCAGGGGGACAGGGGGCTACGAGCAGTACTTC. Encoded protein: CASRGTGGYEQYF.

This clone was observed a single time. V gene TRBV9 combines with J gene TRBJ2-3; TRBD2 agrees at 14 bases. V lost 4 bases, J lost 7 bases, and 8 bases stayed unmatched. The CDR3 has 16 residues. From germline, CDR1 is SGDLS and CDR2 YYNGEE. For the CDR3, the DNA is TGTGCCAGCAGCCCCGGGACTAGCGGGAGCCTAAATACGCAGTATTTT. Its translation is CASSPGTSGSLNTQYF.

The chain's CDR3 is CASSQTQGPNEKLFF. CDR3 coding DNA: TGCGCCAGCAGCCAGACTCAGGGGCCTAATGAAAAACTGTTTTTT. This rearrangement joins TRBV4-1 to TRBJ1-4, with D perhaps TRBD1 (6 bases). Trimming took off 3 bases at V and 3 bases at J, with 11 bases between the two ends. The CDR3 is 15 residues long. Germline CDR1 and CDR2: MGHRA and YSYEKL.

This clone has a single count. This rearrangement joins TRBV5-1 to TRBJ2-5; D is possibly TRBD2 (7 bases). Germline CDR1 reads SGHRS; CDR2 reads YFSETQ. The ends were cut back, 0 bases at V and 4 bases at J, with 19 bases in the middle. The CDR3 runs to 17 residues. CDR3 sequence: CASSLEGEGGAGETQYF. The CDR3 bases are TGCGCCAGCAGCTTGGAAGGAGAGGGGGGGGCCGGAGAGACCCAGTACTTC.

CDR3 DNA: TGTGCCAGCAGCTCCCTCAGCGGGGGGGCCTGGAACGAGCAGTACTTC. Encoded protein: CASSSLSGGAWNEQYF. The chain joins TRBV7-2 to TRBJ2-7; 10 bases are shared with TRBD2. The CDR3 spans 16 residues. V was pared by 4 bases and J by 5 bases, with 11 bases of the junction left unmatched. Germline CDR1 SGHTA, CDR2 FQGNSA.

The rearrangement links TRBV14 to TRBJ1-3; possibly TRBD1 for D (5 bases). From germline, CDR1 is SGHDN and CDR2 FVKESK. V shed 0 bases and J shed 4 bases, with 13 bases lying between them. The CDR3 loop spans 16 amino acids. CDR3 region: CASSQDLQAAGNTIYF. The DNA for the CDR3 is TGTGCCAGCAGCCAAGATTTACAGGCTGCAGGAAACACCATATATTTT.

CDR3 bases: TGTGCCAGCAGCTCCGGGAGCCTCGTCGCGCGCTACACCTTC. Residues: CASSSGSLVARYTF. This chain uses TRBV11-3 with TRBJ1-2; unclear D gene. The CDR3 is made up of 14 amino acids. Germline CDR1 SGHNT, CDR2 YENEEA. V was pared by 4 bases and J by 9 bases, with 18 bases between.

To note about this clone: Germline is not matched at one junction end, which may reflect a read error. This chain connects TRBV23-1 to TRBJ1-2; 9 positions match TRBD1. TRBV23-1 carries the ORF label, with uncertain function. This CDR3 is built from 13 residues. The CDR3 here is CVSTWTGDYGYTF. CDR3 in DNA: TGCGTCAGCACCTGGACAGGGGACTATGGCTACACCTTC.

This clone was detected a few times. The gene calls are TRBV30 and TRBJ1-1, with D maybe TRBD1 (5 bases). Germline loops: CDR1 GTSNPN, CDR2 SVGIG (reference sequence). The V and J ends lost 2 bases and 1 base respectively, with 11 bases between them. The CDR3 extends over 14 amino acids. CDR3 protein: CAWSKGFANTEAFF. CDR3 in DNA: TGTGCCTGGAGTAAGGGGTTTGCGAACACTGAAGCTTTCTTT. The variable domain in full, with the rest retrieved from reference TRBV30 and TRBJ1-1, is SQTIHQWPATLVQPVGSPLSLECTVEGTSNPNLYWYRQAAGRGLQLLFYSVGIGQISSEVPQNLSASRPQDRQFILSSKKLLLSDSGFYLCAWSKGFANTEAFFGQGTRLTVV.

The chain links TRBV6-5 to TRBJ2-2, with a possible D match to TRBD2 (6 bases). The CDR3 extends over 15 amino acids. The V end was cut by 7 bases, the J end by 1 base, with 13 bases between. CDR1 is MNHEY and CDR2 is SVGAGI in the germline V gene. The CDR3 coding sequence is TGTGCCAGCACCTCGGGAGCCTGGAACACCGGGGAGCTGTTTTTT. Encoded protein: CASTSGAWNTGELFF.

CDR3 region: CASSVREIDTEAFF. As DNA, the CDR3 is TGTGCCAGCAGCGTGAGGGAGATAGACACTGAAGCTTTCTTT. The V and J genes are TRBV7-9 and TRBJ1-1; no definite D call. The V gene's germline CDR1 is SEHNR and CDR2 FQNEAQ (reference sequence). Deletions cut 5 bases from V and 3 bases from J, with 13 bases between. The CDR3 has 14 amino acids.

The gene calls are TRBV6-5 and TRBJ1-1, with D uncertain. Germline-derived CDR1 and CDR2 are MNHEY and SVGAGI. V gave up 5 bases and J gave up 0 bases, with 10 bases separating them. This CDR3 has 14 amino acids. The CDR3 reads CASSKQIMNTEAFF. In DNA, the CDR3 is TGTGCCAGCAGTAAACAAATCATGAACACTGAAGCTTTCTTT.

V gene TRBV9 combines with J gene TRBJ1-5; TRBD1 matches at 8 bases. The J segment lost 7 bases and the V segment lost 0 bases, leaving 6 bases of the junction unmatched. The CDR3 has 15 residues. Looked up from germline, CDR1 is SGDLS and CDR2 is YYNGEE. CDR3 sequence: CASSVDGQGGQPQHF. The DNA for the CDR3 is TGTGCCAGCAGCGTAGACGGACAGGGTGGCCAGCCCCAGCATTTT.

The J gene is TRBJ1-5, the V gene TRBV29-1; D is perhaps TRBD1 (5 bases). V was cut by 4 bases and J by 0 bases, with 10 bases left in between. The CDR3 runs 14 residues. CDR1 is SQVTM, CDR2 ANQGSEA, per germline. As DNA, the CDR3 is TGCAGCGTTGGGGCAGGACATAGCAATCAGCCCCAGCATTTT. The encoded protein is CSVGAGHSNQPQHF. The full variable domain, completed using reference TRBV29-1 and TRBJ1-5, is SAVISQKPSRDICQRGTSLTIQCQVDSQVTMMFWYRQQPGQSLTLIATANQGSEATYESGFVIDKFPISRPNLTFSTLTVSNMSPEDSSIYLCSVGAGHSNQPQHFGDGTRLSIL.

The chain joins TRBV11-2 to TRBJ2-1; TRBD2 agrees at 8 bases. The CDR3 runs to 17 residues. Germline V CDR1 and CDR2: SGHAT, FQNNGV. The J segment lost 1 base and the V segment lost 5 bases, leaving 10 bases of the junction unmatched. Written as DNA, the CDR3 is TGTGCCAGCAGCCAACAAACCGGGACTAGTTCCTACAATGAGCAGTTCTTC. This sequence encodes CASSQQTGTSSYNEQFF.

The chain is built from TRBV5-6 and TRBJ2-7; D remains unclear. This CDR3 has 11 amino acids. Germline lookup yields CDR1 SGHDT and CDR2 YYEEEE. V lost 5 bases and J lost 3, with 6 bases in between. CDR3 bases: TGTGCCAGCAGTTCGGGCTACGAGCAGTACTTC. This codes for CASSSGYEQYF.

DNA for the CDR3: TGTGCCAGCAGCCAAGGGCGGAACTATGGCTACACCTTC. Translating gives CASSQGRNYGYTF. V usage is TRBV14 and J usage is TRBJ1-2; D is ambiguous. CDR3 length: 13 residues. Between the trimmed V and J ends, which lost 1 base and 2 bases, there was a span of 5 bases. CDR1 and CDR2 (germline): SGHDN, FVKESK.